This entry is about one T cell receptor (beta chain). The table came from immunoSEQ multiplex PCR; TCRdb's copy has only in-frame clones and leaves some out. The sample has about 80,000 clones, about four fifths seen once; the top ten hold roughly 12%. The sample originates from a study of blood T cell repertoires in COVID-19. This CDR3 comprises 16 residues. Germline V gene sequence: CDR1 SGHVS, CDR2 FNYEAQ. The ends were cut back, 5 bases at V and 5 bases at J, with 18 bases in the middle. The sequence was collected from a man aged 80 or over with acute or convalescent COVID-19. The J gene is TRBJ2-2, the V gene TRBV7-6; possible D gene TRBD1, 6 bases. The specimen was peripheral blood. The CDR3 DNA sequence: TGTGCCAGCAGCCCCTATCTACCAGGGGAGACCGGGGAGCTGTTTTTT. Protein product: CASSPYLPGETGELFF.